This entry lists 2 T cell receptor beta chains sequenced from one sample in a study of T cell responses to AZD1222 COVID-19 vaccine. Clones were read by immunoSEQ multiplex PCR, and TCRdb kept only the in-frame ones, dropping some. This sample has fewer than 120,000 clones, with about 95% found just once. Material: peripheral blood, obtained 28 days after the second AZD1222 dose. The receptors originated from an adult who received the AZD1222 COVID-19 vaccine.

The DNA for the CDR3 is TGTGCCAGCTCACCCAACCGGGGGAAGGGCATGAACACTGAAGCTTTCTTT. It encodes CASSPNRGKGMNTEAFF. The rearrangement joins TRBV18 to TRBJ1-1; weak D call: TRBD1 (5 bases). The CDR3 runs to 17 residues. The V gene's germline CDR1 is KGHSH and CDR2 LQKENI. With 3 bases removed from V and 0 bases from J, the gap between germline ends came to 17 bases.

The V call is TRBV7-9, the J call TRBJ1-3; D unclear. Trimming removed 3 bases from V and 8 bases from J, with 14 bases in between. CDR3 length: 14 residues. Germline V CDR1 and CDR2: SEHNR, FQNEAQ (reference sequence). The CDR3 here is CASSFLSNPDTIYF. CDR3 in DNA: TGTGCCAGCAGCTTCTTGTCCAACCCGGACACCATATATTTT.